One T cell receptor (beta chain) is described in this entry. No antigen is known for it. There are no base qualities to consult, and no much larger clone falls within one base. V drops 3 bases and J drops 0 bases, leaving 15 bases in between. The CDR3 spans 17 residues, from the cysteine through the phenylalanine. The CDR3 DNA has 51 bases and is translated from base 1. In the germline V gene, CDR1 corresponds to MGHDK and CDR2 to SYGVNS. This specimen's treatment or condition label, per the study, means: around 19 received Ad26.COV2.S at low or high dose, single or two shots; 5 received placebo; per-sample allocation not given. For vaccine and placebo recipients, the sequenced repertoires came from samples collected on day 63 after the first injection. Cohort 1b enrolled about two dozen adults aged 18-55 years at a single site in Boston, USA, between 29 July and 7 August 2020. Ad26.COV2.S was a replication-incompetent adenovirus type 26 vector that expressed a prefusion-stabilized SARS-CoV-2 spike protein derived from the original Wuhan strain.

These data originate in a study of Ad26.COV2.S vaccination and SARS-CoV-2 variants (dated by TCRdb to the early 2020s). Background for the entire study: Donors in the vaccine arm were drawn from COV1001, a phase I-IIa trial of Ad26.COV2.S in healthy adults that was multicentre, randomized, double-blind and placebo-controlled. Dosing of Ad26.COV2.S was intramuscular, at either 5x10^10 or 1x10^11 viral particles, delivered as one shot or as two shots spaced 56 days apart. Sequencing of the TCRbeta repertoire served to evaluate the specificity and breadth of SARS-CoV-2-reactive T cell receptors following Ad26.COV2.S vaccination. The TCR-sequenced set comprised about 32 samples: about 19 Ad26.COV2.S vaccine recipients, 5 placebo recipients and 8 SARS-CoV-2 convalescent individuals. Trial participants were randomized into five groups of five: low-dose or high-dose Ad26.COV2.S given once or twice, or placebo on both occasions. Investigators remained blinded to trial group allocation during experiments and outcome assessment. General study outcomes and caveats: It was noted by the authors that total T cell responses may have been underestimated by the TCR breadth and depth analyses. After vaccination, substantial breadth of spike-specific CD8+ and CD4+ T cell responses was reported. Spike-specific TCR breadth was higher in Ad26.COV2.S recipients than in placebo recipients (P = 0.0014). Vaccine and placebo recipients had similar non-spike TCR breadth, a finding consistent with the vaccine containing only spike. The study was not powered to compare responses between vaccine doses or regimens.

The immunoSEQ Assay was used to sequence TCRbeta CDR3 regions. After extraction, genomic DNA underwent amplification by bias-controlled multiplex PCR, followed by high-throughput sequencing. The published analysis was carried out like this. To quantify the absolute abundance of every unique TCRbeta CDR3 region, sequences were collapsed and filtered. T cell fraction was estimated by normalizing TCRbeta template counts to usable DNA, which was measured by amplifying reference genes present in all nucleated cells. Repertoire TCRs were annotated as SARS-CoV-2-specific by exact matching of V gene, CDR3 amino acid sequence and J gene to a known reactive TCR set. The reference SARS-CoV-2 TCR set came from MIRA and was filtered for enrichment in COVID-19-positive ImmuneCODE repertoires, removing public or cross-reactive TCRs. Based on the MIRA antigens, annotated TCRs were further analysed at the level of specific ORF or position within ORF. Depth was the summed frequency of annotated unique rearrangements, while breadth was defined as annotated unique rearrangements over total unique productive rearrangements. Two-sided Wilcoxon rank-sum tests were used to compare TCR breadth between groups. The table comes from immuneACCESS by way of TCRdb, which keeps in-frame sequences with V and J called. Part of the clones is missing from these tables; in studies checked, under half for an unresolved V gene and the rest for unknown reasons. The V and J calls and clone size were taken over from that table, and D and trimming were inferred from the DNA. The sample yields about 250,000 clones; around 88% were counted once. Under 3% of the sample is taken by the ten largest.

The material sequenced was peripheral blood, taken in a trial of Ad26.COV2.S vaccine versus placebo. The V and J segments used are TRBV25-1 and TRBJ2-4; too little of a D gene remains to name it. This TCR came from a person aged 18 to 59 who received the Ad26.COV2.S COVID-19 vaccine or a placebo. The nucleotide sequence is TGTGCCAGCAGTGAGCTCTCCAGGTGGAAAGCCAAAAACATTCAGTACTTC. Its amino acids are CASSELSRWKAKNIQYF.